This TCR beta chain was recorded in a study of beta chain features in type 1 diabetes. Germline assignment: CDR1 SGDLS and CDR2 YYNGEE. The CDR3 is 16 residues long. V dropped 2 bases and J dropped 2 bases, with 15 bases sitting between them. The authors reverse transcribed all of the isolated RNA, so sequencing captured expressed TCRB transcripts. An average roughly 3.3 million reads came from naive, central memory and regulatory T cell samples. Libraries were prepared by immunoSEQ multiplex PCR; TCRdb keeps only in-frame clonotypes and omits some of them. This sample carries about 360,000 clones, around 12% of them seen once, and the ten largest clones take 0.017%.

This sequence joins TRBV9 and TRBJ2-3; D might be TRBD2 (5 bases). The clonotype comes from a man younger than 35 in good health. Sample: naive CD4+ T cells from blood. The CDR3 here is CASSVSAATNTDTQYF. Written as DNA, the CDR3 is TGTGCCAGCAGCGTCTCAGCGGCCACTAACACAGATACGCAGTATTTT.